These 9 T cell receptor beta chains were all obtained from the same sample, sequenced in a study of control samples from healthy donors and cancer patients. Repertoires were generated with immunoSEQ multiplex PCR, while TCRdb's copy carries only in-frame clones and drops some. The repertoire holds fewer than 200,000 clones, with about 94% as singletons. Sequencing was done on a sample of blood. These receptors were obtained from a woman aged 55-70 years in good health.

Only one count was recorded for this clone. The V and J genes are TRBV9 and TRBJ2-3, with a tentative D call TRBD2 (5 bases). The CDR3 is 15 residues long. Germline CDR1 SGDLS, CDR2 YYNGEE. Trimming shortened V by 1 base and J by 0 bases, and 9 bases separated the two germline ends. The DNA for the CDR3 is TGTGCCAGCAGCGTACCGGGGAAAAGCACAGATACGCAGTATTTT. It codes for CASSVPGKSTDTQYF.

The genes are TRBV10-3 and TRBJ1-6; 9 bases line up with TRBD1. CDR3 size: 15 residues. V was pared by 7 bases and J by 7 bases, with 8 bases of the junction left unmatched. Germline V lookup: CDR1 ENHRY, CDR2 SYGVKD. This chain's CDR3 is CAITPGTGNNSPLHF. Here the CDR3 DNA reads TGTGCCATCACTCCCGGGACAGGGAACAATTCACCCCTCCACTTT.

J is TRBJ1-3 and V is TRBV5-4; no definite D call. Deletions cut 0 bases from V and 0 bases from J, with 7 bases between. The CDR3 covers 15 residues. Germline V CDR1 and CDR2: SGHNT, YYREEE (reference sequence). In DNA, the CDR3 is TGTGCCAGCAGCTTGGGGGGTGCCTCTGGAAACACCATATATTTT. Translation: CASSLGGASGNTIYF. Drawing the rest from reference TRBV5-4 and TRBJ1-3, the complete variable domain is ETGVTQSPTHLIKTRGQQVTLRCSSQSGHNTVSWYQQALGQGPQFIFQYYREEENGRGNFPPRFSGLQFPNYSSELNVNALELDDSALYLCASSLGGASGNTIYFGEGSWLTVV.

Only one count was recorded for this clone. V gene TRBV24-1 combines with J gene TRBJ2-7; TRBD2 matches 7 bases. Looked up from germline, CDR1 is KGHDR and CDR2 is SFDVKD. With V trimmed by 2 bases and J by 3 bases, 12 bases remained unmatched. This CDR3 has 17 residues. CDR3 protein: CATSDWTSRIINYEQYF. Written as DNA, the CDR3 is TGTGCCACCAGTGATTGGACTAGTCGGATAATAAACTACGAGCAGTACTTC.

This chain uses TRBV7-2 with TRBJ1-2; possible D gene TRBD1, 6 bases. Trimming shortened V by 3 bases and J by 3 bases, and 14 bases separated the two germline ends. This CDR3 has 15 residues. Germline V lookup: CDR1 SGHTA, CDR2 FQGNSA. DNA for the CDR3: TGTGCCAGCAGCTTGGGTAGGGGGGGCGACTATGGCTACACCTTC. Protein sequence: CASSLGRGGDYGYTF. The full variable domain, rest sourced from reference TRBV7-2 and TRBJ1-2, is GAGVSQSPSNKVTEKGKDVELRCDPISGHTALYWYRQSLGQGLEFLIYFQGNSAPDKSGLPSDRFSAERTGGSVSTLTIQRTQQEDSAVYLCASSLGRGGDYGYTFGSGTRLTVV.

The chain has TRBV5-1 and TRBJ1-4; D uncertain. CDR1 and CDR2 from the germline V gene are SGHRS and YFSETQ. Trimming shortened V by 0 bases and J by 7 bases, and 13 bases separated the two germline ends. CDR3 size: 15 residues. CDR3 nucleotides: TGCGCCAGCAGCTTGGAAGGAGCCAATAGTGAAAAACTGTTTTTT. As protein: CASSLEGANSEKLFF.

This chain links TRBV18 with TRBJ1-3; D not certain. Germline V CDR1 and CDR2: KGHSH, LQKENI. Trimming shortened V by 3 bases and J by 0 bases, and 15 bases separated the two germline ends. The CDR3 sequence is 17 residues long. The CDR3 coding sequence is TGTGCCAGCTCACCCATCTTCGACGCAGCCTCTGGAAACACCATATATTTT. Translated, it gives CASSPIFDAASGNTIYF.

This chain joins TRBV11-2 and TRBJ1-5; D not certain. V lost 5 bases and J lost 7, with 12 bases in between. The CDR3 totals 13 residues. Germline V lookup: CDR1 SGHAT, CDR2 FQNNGV. The CDR3: CASSLDIHQPQHF. As DNA, the CDR3 is TGTGCCAGCAGCCTCGACATTCACCAGCCCCAGCATTTT.

This clone appeared once. The chain has TRBV19 and TRBJ1-5; 8 positions match TRBD1. This CDR3 comprises 16 residues. Germline V gene sequence: CDR1 LNHDA, CDR2 SQIVND (reference sequence). Losses at the gene ends were 8 bases for V and 3 bases for J; bases not matched to a gene: 12. CDR3 sequence: CASRYREDRDNQPQHF. DNA for the CDR3: TGTGCCAGTCGGTACCGGGAGGACAGGGACAATCAGCCCCAGCATTTT.